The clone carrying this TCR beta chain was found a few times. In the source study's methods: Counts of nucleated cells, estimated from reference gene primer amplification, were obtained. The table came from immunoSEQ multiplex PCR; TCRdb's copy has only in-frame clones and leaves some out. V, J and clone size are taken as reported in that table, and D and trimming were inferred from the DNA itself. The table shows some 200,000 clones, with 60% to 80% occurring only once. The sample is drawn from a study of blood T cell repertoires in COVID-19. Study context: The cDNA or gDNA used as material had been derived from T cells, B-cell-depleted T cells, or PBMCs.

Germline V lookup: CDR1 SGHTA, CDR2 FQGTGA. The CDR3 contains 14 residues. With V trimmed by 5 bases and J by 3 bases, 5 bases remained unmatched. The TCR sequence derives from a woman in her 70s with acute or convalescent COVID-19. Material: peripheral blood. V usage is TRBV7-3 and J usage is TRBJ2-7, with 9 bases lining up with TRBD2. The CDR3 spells CASSPQTSGYEQYF. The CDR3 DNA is TGTGCCAGCAGCCCCCAGACTAGCGGCTACGAGCAGTACTTC.